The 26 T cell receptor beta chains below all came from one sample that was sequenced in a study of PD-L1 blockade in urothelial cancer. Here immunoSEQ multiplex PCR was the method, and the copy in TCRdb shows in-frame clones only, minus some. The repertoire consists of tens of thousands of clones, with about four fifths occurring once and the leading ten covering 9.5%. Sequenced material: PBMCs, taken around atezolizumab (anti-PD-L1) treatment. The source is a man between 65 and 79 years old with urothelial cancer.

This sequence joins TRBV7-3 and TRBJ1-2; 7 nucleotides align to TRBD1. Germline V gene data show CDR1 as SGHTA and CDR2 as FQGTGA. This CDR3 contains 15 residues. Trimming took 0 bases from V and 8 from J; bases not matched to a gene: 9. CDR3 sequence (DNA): TGTGCCAGCAGCTTAACAAGGGTAGGGGGCGAAGGCTACACCTTC. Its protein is CASSLTRVGGEGYTF. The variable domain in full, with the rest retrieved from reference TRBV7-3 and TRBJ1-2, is GAGVSQTPSNKVTEKGKYVELRCDPISGHTALYWYRQSLGQGPEFLIYFQGTGAADDSGLPNDRFFAVRPEGSVSTLKIQRTERGDSAVYLCASSLTRVGGEGYTFGSGTRLTVV.

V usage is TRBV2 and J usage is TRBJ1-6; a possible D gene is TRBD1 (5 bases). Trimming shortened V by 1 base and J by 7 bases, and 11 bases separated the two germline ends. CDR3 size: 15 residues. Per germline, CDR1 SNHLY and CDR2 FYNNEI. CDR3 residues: CASSEGGDVNSPLHF. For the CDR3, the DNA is TGTGCCAGCAGTGAAGGGGGGGACGTAAATTCACCCCTCCACTTT.

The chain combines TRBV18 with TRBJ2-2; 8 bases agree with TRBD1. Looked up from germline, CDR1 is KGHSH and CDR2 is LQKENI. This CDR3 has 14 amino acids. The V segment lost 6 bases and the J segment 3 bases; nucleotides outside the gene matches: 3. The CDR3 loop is CASSPTGDTGELFF. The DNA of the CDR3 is TGTGCCAGCTCGCCGACAGGGGACACCGGGGAGCTGTTTTTT.

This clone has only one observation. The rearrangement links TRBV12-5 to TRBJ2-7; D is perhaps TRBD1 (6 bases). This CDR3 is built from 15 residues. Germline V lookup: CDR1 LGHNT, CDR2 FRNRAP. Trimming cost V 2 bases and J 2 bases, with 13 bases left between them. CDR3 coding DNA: TGTGCTAGTGGTTTGCCCAGGACAGTGCCCTACGAGCAGTACTTC. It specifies CASGLPRTVPYEQYF.

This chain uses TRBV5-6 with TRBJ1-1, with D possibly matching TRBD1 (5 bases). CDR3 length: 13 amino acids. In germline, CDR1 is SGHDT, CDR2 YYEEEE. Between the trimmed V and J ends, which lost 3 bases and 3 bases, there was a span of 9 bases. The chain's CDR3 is CASSSTDHTEAFF. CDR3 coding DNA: TGTGCCAGCAGCTCGACAGACCACACTGAAGCTTTCTTT. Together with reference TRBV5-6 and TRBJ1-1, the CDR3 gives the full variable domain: DAGVTQSPTHLIKTRGQQVTLRCSPKSGHDTVSWYQQALGQGPQFIFQYYEEEERQRGNFPDRFSGHQFPNYSSELNVNALLLGDSALYLCASSSTDHTEAFFGQGTRLTVV.

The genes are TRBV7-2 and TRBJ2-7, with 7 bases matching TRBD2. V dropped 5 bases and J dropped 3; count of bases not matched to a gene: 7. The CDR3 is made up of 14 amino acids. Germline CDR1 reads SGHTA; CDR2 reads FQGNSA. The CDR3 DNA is TGTGCCAGCAGCCCTGGTAGCGGGCGCTACGAGCAGTACTTC. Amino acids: CASSPGSGRYEQYF.

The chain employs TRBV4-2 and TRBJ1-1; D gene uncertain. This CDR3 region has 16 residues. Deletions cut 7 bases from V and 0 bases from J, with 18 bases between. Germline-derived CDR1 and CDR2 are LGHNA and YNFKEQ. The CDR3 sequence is CASNKVSPTMNTEAFF. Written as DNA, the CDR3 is TGTGCCAGCAACAAAGTTAGCCCAACGATGAACACTGAAGCTTTCTTT.

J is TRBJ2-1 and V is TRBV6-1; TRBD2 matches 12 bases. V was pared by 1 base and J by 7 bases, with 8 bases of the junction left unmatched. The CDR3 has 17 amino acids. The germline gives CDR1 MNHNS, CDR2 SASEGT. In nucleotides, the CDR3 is TGTGCCAGCAGTGAAGGCTTTGGACTAGCGGGACAGAATGAGCAGTTCTTC. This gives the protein CASSEGFGLAGQNEQFF.

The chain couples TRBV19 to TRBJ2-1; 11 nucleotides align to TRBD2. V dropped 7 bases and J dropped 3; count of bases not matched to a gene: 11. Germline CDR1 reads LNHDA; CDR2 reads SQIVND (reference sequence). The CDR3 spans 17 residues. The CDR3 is CASMGGVGLADYNEQFF. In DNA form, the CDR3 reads TGTGCCAGTATGGGGGGGGTGGGACTAGCGGACTACAATGAGCAGTTCTTC.

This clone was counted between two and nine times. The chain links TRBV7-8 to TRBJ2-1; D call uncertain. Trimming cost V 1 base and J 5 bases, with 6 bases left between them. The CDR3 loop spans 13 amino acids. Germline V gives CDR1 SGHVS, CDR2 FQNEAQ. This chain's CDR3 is CASSLDLDNEQFF. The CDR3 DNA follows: TGTGCCAGCAGCTTAGATCTCGACAATGAGCAGTTCTTC.

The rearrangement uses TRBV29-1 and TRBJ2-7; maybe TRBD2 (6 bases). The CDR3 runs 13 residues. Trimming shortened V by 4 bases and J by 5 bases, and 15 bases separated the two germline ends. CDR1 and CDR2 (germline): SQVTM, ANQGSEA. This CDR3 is CSVAPSGVHEQYF. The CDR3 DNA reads TGCAGCGTTGCCCCCTCGGGAGTGCACGAGCAGTACTTC.

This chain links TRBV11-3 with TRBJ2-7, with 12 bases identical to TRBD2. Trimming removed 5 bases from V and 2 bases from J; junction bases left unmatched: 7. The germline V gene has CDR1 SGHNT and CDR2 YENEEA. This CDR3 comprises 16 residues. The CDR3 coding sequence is TGTGCCAGCAGCCCCTGGACTAGCGGGGCTCCCTACGAGCAGTACTTC. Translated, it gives CASSPWTSGAPYEQYF.

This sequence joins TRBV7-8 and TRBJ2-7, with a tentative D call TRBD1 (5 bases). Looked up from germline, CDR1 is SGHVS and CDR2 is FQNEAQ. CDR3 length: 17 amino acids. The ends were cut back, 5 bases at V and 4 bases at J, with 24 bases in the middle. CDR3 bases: TGTGCCAGCAGCGGGGCCGAGACGGCCGCCCAGAGTTACGAGCAGTACTTC. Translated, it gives CASSGAETAAQSYEQYF.

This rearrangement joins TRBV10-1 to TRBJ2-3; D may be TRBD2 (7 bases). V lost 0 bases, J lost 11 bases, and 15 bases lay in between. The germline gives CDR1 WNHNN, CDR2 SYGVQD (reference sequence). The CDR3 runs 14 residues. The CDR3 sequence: CASSESGEGGMQYF. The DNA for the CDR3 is TGCGCCAGCAGTGAGTCTGGGGAGGGGGGTATGCAGTATTTT.

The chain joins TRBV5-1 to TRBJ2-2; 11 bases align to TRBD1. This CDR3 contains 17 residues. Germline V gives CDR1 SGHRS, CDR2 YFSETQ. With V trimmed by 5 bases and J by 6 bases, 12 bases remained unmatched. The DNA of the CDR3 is TGCGCCAGCAGATTGAGGACAGGGGGCTCGGGCGCCGGGGAGCTGTTTTTT. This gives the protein CASRLRTGGSGAGELFF.

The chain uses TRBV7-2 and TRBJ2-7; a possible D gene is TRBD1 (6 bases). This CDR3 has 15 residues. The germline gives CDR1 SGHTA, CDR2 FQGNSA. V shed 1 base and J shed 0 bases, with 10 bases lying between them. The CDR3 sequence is CASSLGAGDSYEQYF. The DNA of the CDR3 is TGTGCCAGCAGCTTAGGGGCAGGGGACTCCTACGAGCAGTACTTC.

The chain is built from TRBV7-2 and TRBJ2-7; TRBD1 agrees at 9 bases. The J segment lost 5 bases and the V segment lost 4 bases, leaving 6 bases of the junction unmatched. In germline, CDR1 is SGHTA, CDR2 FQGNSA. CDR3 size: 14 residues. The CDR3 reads CASSYDRGSDEQYF. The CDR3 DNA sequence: TGTGCCAGCAGCTACGACAGGGGGAGCGACGAGCAGTACTTC.

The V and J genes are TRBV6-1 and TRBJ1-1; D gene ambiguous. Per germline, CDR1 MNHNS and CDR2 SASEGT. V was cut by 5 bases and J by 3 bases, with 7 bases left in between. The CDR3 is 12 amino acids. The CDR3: CASSTRDTEAFF. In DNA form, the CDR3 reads TGTGCCAGCAGTACCCGGGACACTGAAGCTTTCTTT.

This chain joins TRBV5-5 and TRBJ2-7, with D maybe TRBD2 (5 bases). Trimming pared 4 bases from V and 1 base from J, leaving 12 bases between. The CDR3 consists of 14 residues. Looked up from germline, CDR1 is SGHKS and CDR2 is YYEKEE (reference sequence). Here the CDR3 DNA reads TGTGCCAGCAGCGGGGAGCCCACGTCCTACGAGCAGTACTTC. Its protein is CASSGEPTSYEQYF.

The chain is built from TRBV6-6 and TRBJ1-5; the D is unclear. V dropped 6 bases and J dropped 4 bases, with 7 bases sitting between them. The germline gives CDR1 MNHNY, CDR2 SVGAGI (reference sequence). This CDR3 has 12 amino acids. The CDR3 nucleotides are TGTGCCAGCAGGGGAGGGAATCAGCCCCAGCATTTT. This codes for CASRGGNQPQHF.

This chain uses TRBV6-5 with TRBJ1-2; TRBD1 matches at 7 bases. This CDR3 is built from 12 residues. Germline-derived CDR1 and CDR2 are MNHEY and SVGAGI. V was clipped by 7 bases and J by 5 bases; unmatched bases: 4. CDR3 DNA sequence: TGTGCCAGCAAGGGGGCGCTGTATGGCTACACCTTC. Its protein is CASKGALYGYTF.

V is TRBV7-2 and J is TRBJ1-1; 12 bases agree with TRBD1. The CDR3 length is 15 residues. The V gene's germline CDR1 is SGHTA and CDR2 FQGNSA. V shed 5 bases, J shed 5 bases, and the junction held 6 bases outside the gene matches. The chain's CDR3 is CASSLGQGALTEAFF. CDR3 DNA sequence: TGTGCCAGCAGCCTGGGACAGGGGGCGCTTACTGAAGCTTTCTTT.

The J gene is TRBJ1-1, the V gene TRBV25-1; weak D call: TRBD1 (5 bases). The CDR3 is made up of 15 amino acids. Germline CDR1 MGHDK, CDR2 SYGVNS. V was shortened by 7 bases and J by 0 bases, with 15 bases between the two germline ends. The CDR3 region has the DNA TGTGCCAGCATGACAGACGAGGCGATGAACACTGAAGCTTTCTTT. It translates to CASMTDEAMNTEAFF.

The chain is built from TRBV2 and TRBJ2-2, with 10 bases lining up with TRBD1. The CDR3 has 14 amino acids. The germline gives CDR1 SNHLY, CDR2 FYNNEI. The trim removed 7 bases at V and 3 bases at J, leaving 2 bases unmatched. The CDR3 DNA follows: TGTGCCAGCAAGGGACAGGGGTACACCGGGGAGCTGTTTTTT. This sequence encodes CASKGQGYTGELFF. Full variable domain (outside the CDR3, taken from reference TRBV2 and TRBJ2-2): EPEVTQTPSHQVTQMGQEVILRCVPISNHLYFYWYRQILGQKVEFLVSFYNNEISEKSEIFDDQFSVERPDGSNFTLKIRSTKLEDSAMYFCASKGQGYTGELFFGEGSRLTVL.

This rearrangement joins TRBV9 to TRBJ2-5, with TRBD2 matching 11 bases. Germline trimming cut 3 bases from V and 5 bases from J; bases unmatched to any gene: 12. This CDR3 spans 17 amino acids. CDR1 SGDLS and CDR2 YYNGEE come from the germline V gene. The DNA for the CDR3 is TGTGCCAGCAGCGAGACTAGCGGGAACAGGCCGTGGGAGACCCAGTACTTC. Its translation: CASSETSGNRPWETQYF.

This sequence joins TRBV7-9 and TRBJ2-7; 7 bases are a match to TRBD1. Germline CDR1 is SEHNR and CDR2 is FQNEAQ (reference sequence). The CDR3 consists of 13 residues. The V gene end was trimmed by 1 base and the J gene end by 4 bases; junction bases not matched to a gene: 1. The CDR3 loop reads CASSLGDSYEQYF. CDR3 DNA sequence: TGTGCCAGCAGCTTAGGGGACAGTTACGAGCAGTACTTC.